This T cell receptor (beta chain) originates from a study of cytomegalovirus exposure and HLA in healthy donors. Findings of the study overall: CMV serostatus stood as the only immune exposure information on hand.

For this clone: Its specificity is not known.

PCR used 60 Vbeta primers and 13 Jbeta primers. The protocol was immunoSEQ multiplex PCR, while the TCRdb copy is restricted to in-frame clones and leaves out a portion. The repertoire consists of about 140,000 clones, with over 70% occurring once and the leading ten covering 6.5% to 7%. This clonotype originated in a man between 40 and 49 years old in good health and CMV-seropositive. Sequences were obtained from PBMCs.

The CDR3 loop reads CASSLSGDGYTF. Here the CDR3 DNA reads TGTGCCAGCAGCTTGTCGGGAGATGGCTACACCTTC. The V gene is TRBV7-9, the J gene TRBJ1-2, with no clear D. V dropped 3 bases and J dropped 6 bases, with 8 bases sitting between them. From germline, CDR1 is SEHNR and CDR2 FQNEAQ (reference sequence). This CDR3 region has 12 residues.